Each of the 20 T cell receptor beta chains below was sequenced from the same sample in a study of blood T cell repertoires in COVID-19. TCRdb's copy holds only in-frame clones and misses some; the assay was immunoSEQ multiplex PCR. The repertoire holds 90,000 or so clones, with 80% to 90% as singletons. Sample: peripheral blood. These receptors were taken from a human donor in a cohort sampled during active COVID-19.

The chain combines TRBV27 with TRBJ2-7; 10 bases fit TRBD2. J was trimmed by 3 bases and V by 5 bases; bases with no gene match: 7. The CDR3 length is 15 residues. From germline, CDR1 is MNHEY and CDR2 SMNVEV (reference sequence). The CDR3 nucleotides are TGTGCCAGCAGTACAAGACTAGCGGGCTTCTACGAGCAGTACTTC. It yields the protein CASSTRLAGFYEQYF.

J is TRBJ1-2 and V is TRBV6-5; D might be TRBD1 (5 bases). CDR3 length: 15 amino acids. Germline assignment: CDR1 MNHEY and CDR2 SVGAGI. The ends were cut back, 6 bases at V and 8 bases at J, with 22 bases in the middle. The CDR3 spells CASSPEGSRGRGYTF. Here the CDR3 DNA reads TGTGCCAGCAGCCCAGAGGGGTCCCGGGGGAGAGGCTACACCTTC.

The rearrangement joins TRBV5-1 to TRBJ2-7, with D maybe TRBD2 (6 bases). Trimming cost V 4 bases and J 0 bases, with 14 bases left between them. Germline V gene sequence: CDR1 SGHRS, CDR2 YFSETQ. The CDR3 loop spans 15 amino acids. CDR3 residues: CASSLGLLSSYEQYF. The CDR3 DNA is TGCGCCAGCAGCCTGGGACTGCTGAGCTCCTACGAGCAGTACTTC.

The chain uses TRBV5-1 and TRBJ2-1; 7 bases line up with TRBD2. J gave up 2 bases and V 4 bases, and 6 bases lay outside the gene matches. The CDR3 contains 15 residues. Germline lookup yields CDR1 SGHRS and CDR2 YFSETQ. The CDR3 here is CASSGGRGPYNEQFF. The CDR3 region has the DNA TGCGCCAGCAGCGGCGGGAGAGGCCCCTACAATGAGCAGTTCTTC. Full variable domain (outside the CDR3, taken from reference TRBV5-1 and TRBJ2-1): KAGVTQTPRYLIKTRGQQVTLSCSPISGHRSVSWYQQTPGQGLQFLFEYFSETQRNKGNFPGRFSGRQFSNSRSEMNVSTLELGDSALYLCASSGGRGPYNEQFFGPGTRLTVL.

The chain is built from TRBV11-2 and TRBJ2-1; D unclear. V was pared by 5 bases and J by 5 bases, with 16 bases between. The CDR3 sequence is 15 residues long. Germline V CDR1 and CDR2: SGHAT, FQNNGV. The CDR3 DNA is TGTGCCAGCAGCCCGAGTGGGCGACGGAACAATGAGCAGTTCTTC. Protein product: CASSPSGRRNNEQFF.

The genes are TRBV27 and TRBJ1-5; a weak D match, TRBD1 (5 bases). The germline V and J ends were trimmed by 5 bases and 4 bases, with 12 bases remaining between them. CDR3 size: 14 residues. CDR1 is MNHEY, CDR2 SMNVEV, per germline (reference sequence). The CDR3 here is CASSPQGGNQPQHF. The CDR3 DNA is TGTGCCAGCAGTCCCCAGGGAGGGAATCAGCCCCAGCATTTT.

In this sample, this clone turned up once. V usage is TRBV10-3 and J usage is TRBJ2-1, with 10 bases lining up with TRBD2. Germline trimming cut 3 bases from V and 9 bases from J; bases unmatched to any gene: 5. This CDR3 contains 14 residues. Germline V gene sequence: CDR1 ENHRY, CDR2 SYGVKD. CDR3: CAISDASGSGEQFF. The CDR3 DNA sequence: TGTGCCATCAGTGACGCTAGCGGGAGTGGTGAGCAGTTCTTC.

This chain joins TRBV19 and TRBJ2-7, with D possibly matching TRBD1 (5 bases). This CDR3 comprises 14 residues. Germline V CDR1 and CDR2: LNHDA, SQIVND (reference sequence). Trimming took 1 base from V and 2 from J, leaving 9 bases between them. The CDR3 sequence: CASSIAGQTYEQYF. DNA of the CDR3: TGTGCCAGTAGTATAGCAGGACAAACCTACGAGCAGTACTTC.

The chain carries TRBV18 and TRBJ2-3; the match to TRBD2 covers 9 bases. The CDR3 runs to 18 residues. The ends lost 3 bases at V and 0 bases at J; junction bases unmatched: 10. Germline loops: CDR1 KGHSH, CDR2 LQKENI. CDR3 DNA sequence: TGTGCCAGCTCACCGTTTAGCGGGAGAGCGACTAGCACAGATACGCAGTATTTT. Translated: CASSPFSGRATSTDTQYF. The full variable domain, rest sourced from reference TRBV18 and TRBJ2-3, is NAGVMQNPRHLVRRRGQEARLRCSPMKGHSHVYWYRQLPEEGLKFMVYLQKENIIDESGMPKERFSAEFPKEGPSILRIQQVVRGDSAAYFCASSPFSGRATSTDTQYFGPGTRLTVL.

V usage is TRBV2 and J usage is TRBJ1-1, with D perhaps matching TRBD1 (6 bases). V was trimmed by 7 bases and J by 3 bases, leaving 12 bases between them. The CDR3 sequence is 13 residues long. Germline lookup yields CDR1 SNHLY and CDR2 FYNNEI. The CDR3, as DNA: TGTGCCAGCACGGTTTACAGGGACACTGAAGCTTTCTTT. Its translation is CASTVYRDTEAFF.

J is TRBJ2-1 and V is TRBV5-6; the D is unclear. This CDR3 has 13 residues. Trimming took off 4 bases at V and 9 bases at J, with 14 bases between the two ends. The V gene's germline CDR1 is SGHDT and CDR2 YYEEEE. The CDR3 loop reads CASSPSQRGEQFF. The DNA of the CDR3 is TGTGCCAGCAGCCCCTCCCAGCGTGGTGAGCAGTTCTTC.

The chain joins TRBV20-1 to TRBJ2-7; a possible D gene is TRBD2 (6 bases). The germline V gene encodes CDR1 DFQATT and CDR2 SNEGSKA (reference sequence). Trimming stripped 3 bases from V and 2 bases from J, with 8 bases between. The CDR3 sequence is 12 residues long. Here the CDR3 reads CSASGEAYEQYF. The DNA for the CDR3 is TGCAGTGCTAGTGGGGAGGCCTACGAGCAGTACTTC.

The rearrangement joins TRBV19 to TRBJ1-1, with TRBD1 matching 7 bases. This CDR3 is built from 17 residues. J was trimmed by 4 bases and V by 8 bases; bases with no gene match: 19. From germline, CDR1 is LNHDA and CDR2 SQIVND (reference sequence). This CDR3 reads CASLDGYARGRSTEAFF. CDR3 nucleotide sequence: TGTGCCAGTTTGGATGGTTATGCGAGGGGGCGAAGCACTGAAGCTTTCTTT.

This clone has only one observation. The CDR3 here is CASSDGNYGYTF. The CDR3 DNA reads as TGTGCCAGCAGCGACGGGAACTATGGCTACACCTTC. This chain connects TRBV7-9 to TRBJ1-2; unclear D gene. The germline CDR1 and CDR2 sequences are SEHNR and FQNEAQ (reference sequence). Trimming left V 5 bases short and J 2 bases short, with 6 bases between. The CDR3 is 12 residues long.

This rearrangement joins TRBV19 to TRBJ1-5; perhaps TRBD1 as D (6 bases). With 3 bases removed from V and 0 bases from J, the gap between germline ends came to 12 bases. Germline V gene sequence: CDR1 LNHDA, CDR2 SQIVND (reference sequence). There are 16 residues in the CDR3. The CDR3 bases are TGTGCCAGTAGTATCTGGGGGCCTAATAGCAATCAGCCCCAGCATTTT. The encoded protein is CASSIWGPNSNQPQHF.

The V and J genes are TRBV28 and TRBJ1-5, with D perhaps TRBD1 (5 bases). The V and J ends lost 5 bases and 5 bases respectively, with 19 bases between them. The CDR3 runs to 16 residues. The germline V gene has CDR1 MDHEN and CDR2 SYDVKM. CDR3 nucleotides: TGTGCCAGCAGTCCCTGGGGGACTGTGGCTGATCAGCCCCAGCATTTT. Protein sequence: CASSPWGTVADQPQHF.

This chain connects TRBV3-1 (or the pseudogene TRBV3-2) to TRBJ2-1, with a weak D call TRBD1 (6 bases). Germline V gives CDR1 LGHDT, CDR2 YNNKEL (reference sequence). Trimming stripped 4 bases from V and 2 bases from J, with 12 bases between. The CDR3 covers 15 residues. The CDR3 sequence: CASSPRGSPYNEQFF. CDR3 in DNA: TGTGCCAGCAGCCCGAGGGGGTCCCCCTACAATGAGCAGTTCTTC.

The chain uses TRBV18 and TRBJ2-7; 10 positions match TRBD1. Germline trimming cut 2 bases from V and 4 bases from J; bases unmatched to any gene: 8. Germline lookup yields CDR1 KGHSH and CDR2 LQKENI. CDR3 length: 16 amino acids. DNA for the CDR3: TGTGCCAGCTCACCATCAGGGGGACAGGGGAAATACGAGCAGTACTTC. This translates into CASSPSGGQGKYEQYF.

In nucleotides, the CDR3 is TGTGCCAGCAGATGGACTACACTGATACGGGGAGGTGAGCAGTTCTTC. Its translation is CASRWTTLIRGGEQFF. V is TRBV28 and J is TRBJ2-1; D is possibly TRBD2 (6 bases). The CDR3 length is 16 residues. Germline values: CDR1 MDHEN, CDR2 SYDVKM. V lost 6 bases and J 9 bases, leaving 24 bases between the germline ends.

The chain couples TRBV5-1 to TRBJ1-2, with D perhaps matching TRBD1 (5 bases). The V end lost 4 bases, the J end lost 4 bases, and 23 bases lay between the germline ends. The germline V gene has CDR1 SGHRS and CDR2 YFSETQ. CDR3 length: 17 amino acids. The DNA for the CDR3 is TGCGCCAGCAGCCTAAACGGGGGGACCCCAGGAAGCTATGGCTACACCTTC. Protein: CASSLNGGTPGSYGYTF. The full variable domain, rest sourced from reference TRBV5-1 and TRBJ1-2, is KAGVTQTPRYLIKTRGQQVTLSCSPISGHRSVSWYQQTPGQGLQFLFEYFSETQRNKGNFPGRFSGRQFSNSRSEMNVSTLELGDSALYLCASSLNGGTPGSYGYTFGSGTRLTVV.